Below, 19 T cell receptor beta chains from the same sample are listed, as sequenced in a study of T cells after posttransplantation cyclophosphamide. Busulfan-fludarabine conditioning, marrow transplant, and cyclophosphamide on days +3 and +4 were administered. Using immunoSEQ multiplex PCR, the repertoire was profiled, and TCRdb retains in-frame clones only, with some absent. The sample carries 2,700 or so clones, roughly 70% recorded once. This specimen consisted of PBMCs, obtained 30 days after allogeneic stem cell transplant with posttransplant cyclophosphamide. Every receptor here comes from a female patient in her fifties or sixties who received an allogeneic stem cell transplant from a related donor, was CMV-positive, and had no GVHD. These T cells may partly come from the graft donor.

V is TRBV6-1 and J is TRBJ2-5, with 8 bases that match TRBD2. The CDR3 spans 15 residues. Trimming at V came to 0 bases and at J to 2 bases, leaving 2 bases not matched to a gene. Germline assignment: CDR1 MNHNS and CDR2 SASEGT. The CDR3 nucleotides read TGTGCCAGCAGTGAAGCGCGACTAGCGCAAGAGACCCAGTACTTC. Protein product: CASSEARLAQETQYF.

This rearrangement joins TRBV19 to TRBJ2-5, with 7 nucleotides matching TRBD1. The J call could be wrong; TRBJ2-7 is a better fit for the DNA end. The CDR3 consists of 13 residues. In germline, CDR1 is LNHDA, CDR2 SQIVND (reference sequence). The chain's CDR3 is CATGYRGAYEQYF. In DNA, the CDR3 is TGTGCCACCGGCTACAGGGGCGCCTACGAGCAGTACTTC.

V and J are TRBV19 and TRBJ2-4; D remains ambiguous. The CDR3 length is 13 residues. CDR1 is LNHDA and CDR2 is SQIVND in the germline V gene (reference sequence). The V end was cut by 4 bases, the J end by 2 bases, with 6 bases between. The CDR3 nucleotides read TGTGCCAGTAGTAGCGACTCCAAAAACATTCAGTACTTC. This gives the protein CASSSDSKNIQYF. The full variable domain, completed using reference TRBV19 and TRBJ2-4, is DGGITQSPKYLFRKEGQNVTLSCEQNLNHDAMYWYRQDPGQGLRLIYYSQIVNDFQKGDIAEGYSVSREKKESFPLTVTSAQKNPTAFYLCASSSDSKNIQYFGAGTRLSVL.

This clone was seen just once. This rearrangement joins TRBV4-1 to TRBJ1-1, with 7 bases lining up with TRBD1. V gave up 4 bases and J gave up 2 bases; unmatched junction bases: 13. This CDR3 comprises 17 residues. Germline assignment: CDR1 MGHRA and CDR2 YSYEKL. CDR3 nucleotides: TGCGCCAGCAGCCTAAGGACAGGTACGTTTGTTAACACTGAAGCTTTCTTT. It is translated as CASSLRTGTFVNTEAFF.

This clone has only one observation. The chain has TRBV9 and TRBJ2-7; D gene uncertain. The CDR3 extends over 11 amino acids. V shed 3 bases and J shed 7 bases, with 8 bases lying between them. Germline assignment: CDR1 SGDLS and CDR2 YYNGEE. The CDR3 bases are TGTGCCAGCAGCGCCGGAGTAGAGCAGTACTTC. This translates into CASSAGVEQYF.

The V gene is TRBV11-2, the J gene TRBJ2-1, with D possibly being TRBD2 (7 bases). The CDR3 sequence is 15 residues long. In germline, CDR1 is SGHAT, CDR2 FQNNGV. V dropped 4 bases and J dropped 4 bases, with 14 bases sitting between them. CDR3 bases: TGTGCCAGCAGCTCCGAGAGGGGGGGTTACAATGAGCAGTTCTTC. Amino acid sequence: CASSSERGGYNEQFF. The full variable domain, with the rest looked up from reference TRBV11-2 and TRBJ2-1, is EAGVAQSPRYKIIEKRQSVAFWCNPISGHATLYWYQQILGQGPKLLIQFQNNGVVDDSQLPKDRFSAERLKGVDSTLKIQPAKLEDSAVYLCASSSERGGYNEQFFGPGTRLTVL.

In its sample, this clone was seen once. The chain is built from TRBV5-1 and TRBJ2-2, with 7 bases identical to TRBD2. Germline trimming cut 4 bases from V and 1 base from J; bases unmatched to any gene: 7. The germline V gene has CDR1 SGHRS and CDR2 YFSETQ. The CDR3 runs 16 residues. The CDR3 protein is CASSAAGGGNTGELFF. CDR3 bases: TGCGCCAGCAGCGCAGCGGGCGGGGGGAACACCGGGGAGCTGTTTTTT.

This clone occurred once. V and J are TRBV5-1 and TRBJ1-2; no definite D call. V shed 1 base and J shed 2 bases, with 9 bases lying between them. Germline V gives CDR1 SGHRS, CDR2 YFSETQ. This CDR3 comprises 14 residues. Here the CDR3 DNA reads TGCGCCAGCAGCTTGTATACGGAGAACTATGGCTACACCTTC. It yields the protein CASSLYTENYGYTF. Drawing the rest from reference TRBV5-1 and TRBJ1-2, the complete variable domain is KAGVTQTPRYLIKTRGQQVTLSCSPISGHRSVSWYQQTPGQGLQFLFEYFSETQRNKGNFPGRFSGRQFSNSRSEMNVSTLELGDSALYLCASSLYTENYGYTFGSGTRLTVV.

V gene TRBV7-9 combines with J gene TRBJ1-6, with a weak D call TRBD1 (6 bases). Between the trimmed V and J ends, which lost 1 base and 7 bases, there was a span of 8 bases. The CDR3 consists of 14 residues. Germline CDR1 SEHNR, CDR2 FQNEAQ (reference sequence). The CDR3 region is CASSLGDINSPLHF. CDR3 sequence (DNA): TGTGCCAGCAGCTTAGGGGACATCAATTCACCCCTCCACTTT. The entire variable domain, with the rest obtained from reference TRBV7-9 and TRBJ1-6, is as follows: DTGVSQNPRHKITKRGQNVTFRCDPISEHNRLYWYRQTLGQGPEFLTYFQNEAQLEKSRLLSDRFSAERPKGSFSTLEIQRTEQGDSAMYLCASSLGDINSPLHFGNGTRLTVT.

V is TRBV19 and J is TRBJ2-1; a possible D gene is TRBD2 (6 bases). The CDR3 length is 15 residues. Germline assignment: CDR1 LNHDA and CDR2 SQIVND (reference sequence). Trimming cost V 1 base and J 4 bases, with 11 bases left between them. Written as DNA, the CDR3 is TGTGCCAGTAGTATAGTGGCGGGAAGTTACAATGAGCAGTTCTTC. Translating it yields CASSIVAGSYNEQFF.

This clone came up a few times. This chain joins TRBV5-8 and TRBJ1-5, with D possibly being TRBD1 (6 bases). This CDR3 has 14 residues. V was cut by 3 bases and J by 1 base, with 8 bases left in between. CDR1 and CDR2 (germline): SGHTS, YDEGEE. The CDR3 sequence is CASSSGVSNQPQHF. For the CDR3, the DNA is TGTGCCAGCAGCTCAGGGGTGAGCAATCAGCCCCAGCATTTT. The complete variable domain, with remaining parts taken from reference TRBV5-8 and TRBJ1-5, reads EAGVTQSPTHLIKTRGQQATLRCSPISGHTSVYWYQQALGLGLQFLLWYDEGEERNRGNFPPRFSGRQFPNYSSELNVNALELEDSALYLCASSSGVSNQPQHFGDGTRLSIL.

Only a few counts were recorded for this clone. The gene calls are TRBV10-3 and TRBJ1-3; 7 positions match TRBD1. This CDR3 has 13 residues. Germline CDR1 and CDR2: ENHRY and SYGVKD. After removal of 10 bases from V and 1 base from J, the junction contained 4 bases not matched to a gene. The CDR3: CANQGGSGNTIYF. Here the CDR3 DNA reads TGTGCCAACCAGGGGGGTTCTGGAAACACCATATATTTT.

The sample holds a few counts of this clone. The chain joins TRBV19 to TRBJ2-2; TRBD2 matches at 9 bases. The CDR3 has 16 residues. The germline V gene encodes CDR1 LNHDA and CDR2 SQIVND (reference sequence). The V and J ends lost 4 bases and 5 bases, in that order; junction bases with no gene match: 8. The CDR3 nucleotides are TGTGCCAGTAGTAACACAGCGGGGGGAGATACCGGGGAGCTGTTTTTT. Its protein product is CASSNTAGGDTGELFF.

The chain recombines TRBV10-3 with TRBJ2-2; D may be TRBD1 (5 bases). CDR3 length: 15 amino acids. V was shortened by 8 bases and J by 1 base, with 14 bases between the two germline ends. Germline V gene data show CDR1 as ENHRY and CDR2 as SYGVKD. The CDR3 sequence is CAISSGRENTGELFF. The DNA for the CDR3 is TGTGCCATCTCTTCGGGCAGGGAGAACACCGGGGAGCTGTTTTTT.

V usage is TRBV11-2 and J usage is TRBJ1-1; tentatively, D is TRBD1 (5 bases). This CDR3 is built from 14 residues. Deletions cut 1 base from V and 3 bases from J, with 9 bases between. Germline V gene data show CDR1 as SGHAT and CDR2 as FQNNGV. CDR3 bases: TGTGCCAGCAGCTTAGCAGGGTCTGACACTGAAGCTTTCTTT. It specifies CASSLAGSDTEAFF.

The chain has TRBV25-1 and TRBJ2-1; D may be TRBD2 (5 bases). Germline values: CDR1 MGHDK, CDR2 SYGVNS. The CDR3 is 13 residues long. Trimming removed 3 bases at V and 9 bases at J, with 12 bases between. The CDR3 here is CASSDGVGFEQFF. The CDR3 nucleotides read TGTGCCAGCAGTGACGGGGTGGGGTTTGAGCAGTTCTTC.

This clone is deemed medium-sized. The V call is TRBV6-1, the J call TRBJ1-4; perhaps TRBD1 as D (6 bases). Trimming stripped 4 bases from V and 7 bases from J, with 19 bases between. CDR1 is MNHNS and CDR2 is SASEGT in the germline V gene. The CDR3 consists of 16 residues. CDR3 bases: TGTGCCAGCAGTGTCGCTGGGGGGGCCCTGAGTGAAAAACTGTTTTTT. Protein product: CASSVAGGALSEKLFF.

Only one count was recorded for this clone. The J gene is TRBJ1-1, the V gene TRBV4-1; D remains ambiguous. CDR3 length: 15 residues. The germline gives CDR1 MGHRA, CDR2 YSYEKL. V was clipped by 0 bases and J by 5 bases, with 13 bases between them. The CDR3 DNA sequence: TGCGCCAGCAGCCAAGATCGGCAAGGAGGGACTGAAGCTTTCTTT. It specifies CASSQDRQGGTEAFF.

The chain recombines TRBV6-5 with TRBJ2-5, with a tentative D call TRBD2 (5 bases). Germline V CDR1 and CDR2: MNHEY, SVGAGI. CDR3 size: 13 residues. V was clipped by 11 bases and J by 5 bases, with 18 bases between them. The CDR3 is CAVRGSPRETQYF. CDR3 coding DNA: TGTGCCGTACGGGGATCCCCCCGTGAGACCCAGTACTTC.